These 28 T cell receptor beta chains share one sample of origin, sequenced in a study of blood T cell repertoires in COVID-19. Repertoires were generated with immunoSEQ multiplex PCR, while TCRdb's copy carries only in-frame clones and drops some. Of about 120,000 clones detected, 65% to 90% appear once; the ten largest clones hold roughly a tenth. Sample: peripheral blood. The receptor set was obtained from an elderly man with acute or convalescent COVID-19.

The chain uses TRBV7-9 and TRBJ2-1; 7 bases are a match to TRBD1. CDR1 SEHNR and CDR2 FQNEAQ come from the germline V gene (reference sequence). This CDR3 spans 15 amino acids. V lost 5 bases, J lost 4 bases, and 8 bases stayed unmatched. The CDR3 loop is CASSIRQGLYNEQFF. The DNA of the CDR3 is TGTGCCAGCAGCATACGACAGGGCTTGTACAATGAGCAGTTCTTC.

The chain couples TRBV3-1 (or the pseudogene TRBV3-2) to TRBJ1-3; weak D call: TRBD1 (6 bases). Germline V gives CDR1 LGHDT, CDR2 YNNKEL (reference sequence). CDR3 length: 15 amino acids. Trimming stripped 6 bases from V and 1 base from J, with 13 bases between. The CDR3 sequence is CASSWQGRSGNTIYF. CDR3 nucleotides: TGTGCCAGCAGTTGGCAGGGGAGATCTGGAAACACCATATATTTT.

The chain has TRBV10-3 and TRBJ1-1; 8 bases fit TRBD1. The CDR3 has 18 residues. Unmatched junction bases numbered 14, after V lost 4 bases and J lost 1 base. Germline CDR1 reads ENHRY; CDR2 reads SYGVKD. The CDR3 sequence: CAISAHVGRTGSNTEAFF. DNA of the CDR3: TGTGCCATCAGTGCACATGTAGGACGGACAGGGTCGAACACTGAAGCTTTCTTT.

CDR3 nucleotide sequence: TGTGCCAGCAGCCCCGACCTCTCAGGGAGGGGAAACACCATATATTTT. This encodes CASSPDLSGRGNTIYF. The chain is built from TRBV9 and TRBJ1-3; maybe TRBD1 (5 bases). Germline V gene sequence: CDR1 SGDLS, CDR2 YYNGEE. The CDR3 is 16 residues long. V lost 4 bases and J lost 4, with 18 bases in between.

This chain joins TRBV28 and TRBJ1-4; 9 bases fit TRBD1. Germline loops: CDR1 MDHEN, CDR2 SYDVKM. This CDR3 has 14 amino acids. V was clipped by 6 bases and J by 3 bases; unmatched bases: 2. The CDR3 DNA is TGTGCCAGCAGGGGGGACAGGGCTAATGAAAAACTGTTTTTT. Encoded protein: CASRGDRANEKLFF. The complete variable domain, with remaining parts taken from reference TRBV28 and TRBJ1-4, reads DVKVTQSSRYLVKRTGEKVFLECVQDMDHENMFWYRQDPGLGLRLIYFSYDVKMKEKGDIPEGYSVSREKKERFSLILESASTNQTSMYLCASRGDRANEKLFFGSGTQLSVL.

This chain connects TRBV28 to TRBJ2-1; 7 bases fit TRBD2. Trimming removed 7 bases from V and 5 bases from J; junction bases left unmatched: 14. The length of the CDR3 is 16 residues. Germline assignment: CDR1 MDHEN and CDR2 SYDVKM. The CDR3 region has the DNA TGTGCCAGCACCGTGGGTGCGGGAGTGTCCCACAATGAGCAGTTCTTC. Amino acid sequence: CASTVGAGVSHNEQFF.

The chain joins TRBV5-1 to TRBJ2-1; TRBD2 matches at 9 bases. Unmatched junction bases numbered 10, after V lost 0 bases and J lost 3 bases. Germline lookup yields CDR1 SGHRS and CDR2 YFSETQ. This CDR3 has 18 residues. This chain's CDR3 is CASSLEGSGSPYYNEQFF. As DNA, the CDR3 is TGCGCCAGCAGCTTGGAGGGTAGCGGGAGCCCCTACTACAATGAGCAGTTCTTC.

V usage is TRBV4-2 and J usage is TRBJ2-3, with 9 bases matching TRBD2. Germline V CDR1 and CDR2: LGHNA, YNFKEQ. Trimming cost V 1 base and J 3 bases; bases outside gene matches: 5. The CDR3 is 16 amino acids. CDR3: CASSQVAGDWTDTQYF. The CDR3 region has the DNA TGTGCCAGCAGCCAAGTAGCGGGAGATTGGACAGATACGCAGTATTTT.

This clone came up once. The chain has TRBV29-1 and TRBJ1-1, with D possibly matching TRBD1 (5 bases). The CDR3 spans 13 residues. Trimming pared 5 bases from V and 1 base from J, leaving 11 bases between. Germline V gives CDR1 SQVTM, CDR2 ANQGSEA. This chain's CDR3 is CSVYDRRNTEAFF. CDR3 DNA sequence: TGCAGCGTTTACGACAGACGGAACACTGAAGCTTTCTTT.

This chain uses TRBV18 with TRBJ2-5, with TRBD1 matching 7 bases. The ends lost 1 base at V and 3 bases at J; junction bases unmatched: 2. CDR1 is KGHSH, CDR2 LQKENI, per germline. This CDR3 is 14 amino acids long. This chain's CDR3 is CASSPLDREETQYF. The CDR3 DNA sequence: TGTGCCAGCTCACCACTCGACAGGGAAGAGACCCAGTACTTC.

Here the CDR3 reads CASSPDRVGYTGELFF. The DNA of the CDR3 is TGTGCCAGCTCACCGGACAGGGTGGGGTACACCGGGGAGCTGTTTTTT. V is TRBV18 and J is TRBJ2-2, with 8 bases aligning to TRBD1. This CDR3 has 16 amino acids. J gave up 3 bases and V 3 bases, and 6 bases lay outside the gene matches. CDR1 and CDR2 (germline): KGHSH, LQKENI.

The chain combines TRBV5-6 with TRBJ2-5; TRBD1 matches 11 bases. The CDR3 has 15 residues. Trimming cost V 0 bases and J 5 bases; bases outside gene matches: 3. Germline CDR1 reads SGHDT; CDR2 reads YYEEEE. The CDR3 bases are TGTGCCAGCAGCTTGGGGACAGGGGGCAGGGAGACCCAGTACTTC. This translates into CASSLGTGGRETQYF. The full variable domain, its missing parts supplied by reference TRBV5-6 and TRBJ2-5, is DAGVTQSPTHLIKTRGQQVTLRCSPKSGHDTVSWYQQALGQGPQFIFQYYEEEERQRGNFPDRFSGHQFPNYSSELNVNALLLGDSALYLCASSLGTGGRETQYFGPGTRLLVL.

The chain is built from TRBV2 and TRBJ1-1; a possible D gene is TRBD1 (5 bases). V was trimmed by 10 bases and J by 1 base, leaving 13 bases between them. CDR3 size: 13 residues. Looked up from germline, CDR1 is SNHLY and CDR2 is FYNNEI. The CDR3 coding sequence is TGTGCCACCAAGGGACTTACGAACACTGAAGCTTTCTTT. Amino acid sequence: CATKGLTNTEAFF.

This clone appeared a few times. The chain combines TRBV28 with TRBJ1-4, with a possible D match to TRBD1 (5 bases). Germline CDR1 is MDHEN and CDR2 is SYDVKM. V was clipped by 4 bases and J by 0 bases, with 12 bases between them. The CDR3 is made up of 16 amino acids. CDR3 DNA: TGTGCCAGCAGTTCCCCCTCAGGGTCAACTAATGAAAAACTGTTTTTT. Its translation: CASSSPSGSTNEKLFF. The full variable domain, in which reference TRBV28 and TRBJ1-4 provide the parts outside the CDR3, is DVKVTQSSRYLVKRTGEKVFLECVQDMDHENMFWYRQDPGLGLRLIYFSYDVKMKEKGDIPEGYSVSREKKERFSLILESASTNQTSMYLCASSSPSGSTNEKLFFGSGTQLSVL.

The J gene is TRBJ2-1, the V gene TRBV7-8; 14 bases line up with TRBD2. Germline lookup yields CDR1 SGHVS and CDR2 FQNEAQ. This CDR3 has 15 residues. Losses at the gene ends were 5 bases for V and 10 bases for J; bases not matched to a gene: 7. CDR3 amino acids: CASSPGTSGRREQFF. The CDR3 DNA reads TGTGCCAGCAGCCCCGGGACTAGCGGGAGAAGGGAGCAGTTCTTC.

CDR3 bases: TGTGCCAGCAGCCAAGACCAGGTTGCTGGAAACACCATATATTTT. Protein sequence: CASSQDQVAGNTIYF. V gene TRBV3-1 (or the pseudogene TRBV3-2) combines with J gene TRBJ1-3, with D uncertain. This CDR3 has 15 amino acids. Germline values: CDR1 LGHDT, CDR2 YNNKEL (reference sequence). V was pared by 0 bases and J by 2 bases, with 8 bases between.

The chain combines TRBV10-3 with TRBJ1-2; D is unclear. The V and J ends lost 4 bases and 4 bases respectively, with 13 bases between them. The CDR3 is 14 residues long. CDR1 ENHRY and CDR2 SYGVKD come from the germline V gene. DNA of the CDR3: TGTGCCATCAGTGCGCAGGCGAAGACCTATGGCTACACCTTC. It is translated as CAISAQAKTYGYTF.

The J gene is TRBJ1-2, the V gene TRBV9, with 10 bases identical to TRBD1. The CDR3 sequence is 14 residues long. J lost 6 bases, V lost 3 bases, and 5 bases had no gene match. Germline V CDR1 and CDR2: SGDLS, YYNGEE. The CDR3, as DNA: TGTGCCAGCAGCGCGAGAGGGACAGGGGATGGCTACACCTTC. As protein: CASSARGTGDGYTF.

Here the CDR3 DNA reads TGTGCCAGCAGGCCGCAAGGGGGATTCGGAGAGACCCAGTACTTC. It encodes CASRPQGGFGETQYF. The chain uses TRBV9 and TRBJ2-5; possible D gene TRBD1, 6 bases. Trimming shortened V by 5 bases and J by 4 bases, and 18 bases separated the two germline ends. The CDR3 runs 15 residues. Looked up from germline, CDR1 is SGDLS and CDR2 is YYNGEE.

This chain links TRBV12-3 or TRBV12-4 with TRBJ1-2; D possibly corresponds to TRBD1 (6 bases). Deletions cut 7 bases from V and 6 bases from J, with 12 bases between. This CDR3 spans 12 amino acids. The CDR3 protein is CASTTGTNGYTF. CDR3 in DNA: TGTGCCAGCACCACCGGGACAAATGGCTACACCTTC.

The chain uses TRBV7-2 and TRBJ1-6; D is perhaps TRBD1 (6 bases). CDR1 SGHTA and CDR2 FQGNSA come from the germline V gene. V lost 5 bases and J lost 7, with 9 bases in between. The CDR3 contains 13 residues. The CDR3 sequence is CASSRGYNSPLHF. The DNA of the CDR3 is TGTGCCAGCAGCAGGGGGTACAATTCACCCCTCCACTTT.

V and J are TRBV27 and TRBJ1-2; D not certain. Trimming removed 7 bases at V and 7 bases at J, with 22 bases between. Germline CDR1 and CDR2: MNHEY and SMNVEV (reference sequence). There are 15 residues in the CDR3. This chain's CDR3 is CASMHAGSLNGGYTF. The CDR3 nucleotides read TGTGCCAGCATGCACGCCGGGTCCCTAAACGGTGGCTACACCTTC.

The J gene is TRBJ1-1, the V gene TRBV7-9, with TRBD1 identical over 10 bases. The CDR3 covers 16 residues. Germline V lookup: CDR1 SEHNR, CDR2 FQNEAQ (reference sequence). The V and J ends lost 5 bases and 4 bases, in that order; junction bases with no gene match: 10. CDR3 bases: TGTGCCAGCAGCCTAGGGTCGGGACAGGGGAGCACTGAAGCTTTCTTT. Translated, it gives CASSLGSGQGSTEAFF.

This rearrangement joins TRBV5-4 to TRBJ2-7, with D possibly being TRBD1 (6 bases). Germline lookup yields CDR1 SGHNT and CDR2 YYREEE (reference sequence). V was trimmed by 0 bases and J by 6 bases, leaving 13 bases between them. The CDR3 covers 14 residues. The CDR3 region is CASSLAGDGSEQYF. DNA for the CDR3: TGTGCCAGCAGCTTGGCAGGGGATGGCAGCGAGCAGTACTTC.

This chain links TRBV5-1 with TRBJ2-3; a weak D match, TRBD2 (6 bases). V dropped 0 bases and J dropped 6 bases, with 17 bases sitting between them. Germline V gene lookup returns CDR1 SGHRS and CDR2 YFSETQ. This CDR3 contains 16 residues. The chain's CDR3 is CASSLAIVAGRDTQYF. DNA for the CDR3: TGCGCCAGCAGCTTGGCCATCGTGGCAGGGAGGGATACGCAGTATTTT.

V is TRBV6-5 and J is TRBJ2-2; TRBD1 matches at 9 bases. Germline CDR1 is MNHEY and CDR2 is SVGAGI. V trimming: 2 bases; J trimming: 7 bases; junction bases outside the gene matches: 5. The CDR3 is 15 residues long. CDR3 sequence reads: CASSYAGQGNGELFF. CDR3 bases: TGTGCCAGCAGTTACGCTGGACAGGGGAACGGGGAGCTGTTTTTT.

The chain joins TRBV4-1 to TRBJ2-3, with 10 bases lining up with TRBD2. The CDR3 is 17 amino acids. Germline CDR1 MGHRA, CDR2 YSYEKL. After removal of 0 bases from V and 5 bases from J, the junction contained 8 bases not matched to a gene. CDR3 sequence (DNA): TGCGCCAGCAGCCAAGACAGGCTAGCGGGAGTTAAAGATACGCAGTATTTT. Its translation is CASSQDRLAGVKDTQYF.

This chain uses TRBV16 with TRBJ1-5; D ambiguous. The ends were cut back, 0 bases at V and 2 bases at J, with 8 bases in the middle. The CDR3 contains 15 residues. The germline V gene encodes CDR1 KGHSY and CDR2 FQNENV. CDR3 residues: CASSQSEGGNQPQHF. CDR3 DNA sequence: TGTGCCAGCAGCCAATCCGAGGGAGGCAATCAGCCCCAGCATTTT.